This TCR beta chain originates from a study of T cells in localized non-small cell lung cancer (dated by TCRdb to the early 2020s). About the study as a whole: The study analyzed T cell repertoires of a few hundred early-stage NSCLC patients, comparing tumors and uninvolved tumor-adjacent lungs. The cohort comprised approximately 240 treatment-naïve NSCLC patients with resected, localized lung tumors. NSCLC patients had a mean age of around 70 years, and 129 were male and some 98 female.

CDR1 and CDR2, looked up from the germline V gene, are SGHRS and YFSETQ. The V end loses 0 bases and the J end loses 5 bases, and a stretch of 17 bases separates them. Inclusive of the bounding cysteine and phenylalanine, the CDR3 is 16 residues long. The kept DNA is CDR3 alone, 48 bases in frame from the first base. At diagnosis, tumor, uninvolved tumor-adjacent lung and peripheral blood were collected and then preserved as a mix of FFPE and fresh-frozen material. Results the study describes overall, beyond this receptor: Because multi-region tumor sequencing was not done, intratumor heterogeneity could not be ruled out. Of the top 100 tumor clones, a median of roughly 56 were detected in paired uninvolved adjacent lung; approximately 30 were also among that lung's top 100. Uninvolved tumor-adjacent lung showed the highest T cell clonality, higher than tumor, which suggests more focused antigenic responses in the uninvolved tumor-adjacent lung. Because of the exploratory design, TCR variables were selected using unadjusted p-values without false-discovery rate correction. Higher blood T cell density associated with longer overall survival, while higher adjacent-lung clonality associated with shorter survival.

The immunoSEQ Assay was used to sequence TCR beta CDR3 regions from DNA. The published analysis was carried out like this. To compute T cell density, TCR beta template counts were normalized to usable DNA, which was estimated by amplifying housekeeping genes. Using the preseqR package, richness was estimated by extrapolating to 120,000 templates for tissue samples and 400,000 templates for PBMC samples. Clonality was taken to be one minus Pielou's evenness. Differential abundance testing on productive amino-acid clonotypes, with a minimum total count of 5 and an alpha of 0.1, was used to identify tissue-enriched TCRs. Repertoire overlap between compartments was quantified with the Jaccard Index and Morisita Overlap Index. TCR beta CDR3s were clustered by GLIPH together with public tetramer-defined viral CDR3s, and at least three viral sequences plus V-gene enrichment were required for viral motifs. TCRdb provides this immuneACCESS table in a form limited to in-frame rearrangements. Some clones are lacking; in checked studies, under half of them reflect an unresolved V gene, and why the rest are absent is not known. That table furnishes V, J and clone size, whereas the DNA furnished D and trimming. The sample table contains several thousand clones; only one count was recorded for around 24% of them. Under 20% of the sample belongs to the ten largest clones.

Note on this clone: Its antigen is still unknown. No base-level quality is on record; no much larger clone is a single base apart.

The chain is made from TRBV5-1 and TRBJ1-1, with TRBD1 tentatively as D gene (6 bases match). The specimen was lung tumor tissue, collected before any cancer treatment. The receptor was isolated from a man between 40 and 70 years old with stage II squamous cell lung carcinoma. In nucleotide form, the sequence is TGCGCCAGCAGCTTGGGGATCGGGAAGGGGGAGACTGAAGCTTTCTTT. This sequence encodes CASSLGIGKGETEAFF. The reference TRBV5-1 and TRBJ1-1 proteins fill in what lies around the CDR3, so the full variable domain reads KAGVTQTPRYLIKTRGQQVTLSCSPISGHRSVSWYQQTPGQGLQFLFEYFSETQRNKGNFPGRFSGRQFSNSRSEMNVSTLELGDSALYLCASSLGIGKGETEAFFGQGTRLTVV.